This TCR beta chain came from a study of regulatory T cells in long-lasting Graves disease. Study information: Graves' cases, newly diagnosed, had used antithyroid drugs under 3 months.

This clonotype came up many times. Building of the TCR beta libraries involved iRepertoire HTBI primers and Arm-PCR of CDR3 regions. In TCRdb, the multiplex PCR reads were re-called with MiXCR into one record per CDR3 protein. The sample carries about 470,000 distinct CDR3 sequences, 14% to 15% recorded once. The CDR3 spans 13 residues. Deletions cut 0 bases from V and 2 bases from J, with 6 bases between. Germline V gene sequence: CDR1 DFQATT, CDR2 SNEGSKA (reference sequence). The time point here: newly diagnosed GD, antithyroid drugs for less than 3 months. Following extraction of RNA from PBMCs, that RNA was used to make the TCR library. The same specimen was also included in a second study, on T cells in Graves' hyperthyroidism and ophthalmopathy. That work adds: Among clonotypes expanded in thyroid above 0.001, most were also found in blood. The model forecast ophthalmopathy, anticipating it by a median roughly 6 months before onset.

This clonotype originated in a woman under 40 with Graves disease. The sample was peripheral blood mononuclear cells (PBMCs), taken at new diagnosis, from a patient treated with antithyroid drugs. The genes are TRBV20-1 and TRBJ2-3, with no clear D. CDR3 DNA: TGCAGTGCTAGAGAGGCTGTCACAGATACGCAGTATTTT. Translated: CSAREAVTDTQYF.